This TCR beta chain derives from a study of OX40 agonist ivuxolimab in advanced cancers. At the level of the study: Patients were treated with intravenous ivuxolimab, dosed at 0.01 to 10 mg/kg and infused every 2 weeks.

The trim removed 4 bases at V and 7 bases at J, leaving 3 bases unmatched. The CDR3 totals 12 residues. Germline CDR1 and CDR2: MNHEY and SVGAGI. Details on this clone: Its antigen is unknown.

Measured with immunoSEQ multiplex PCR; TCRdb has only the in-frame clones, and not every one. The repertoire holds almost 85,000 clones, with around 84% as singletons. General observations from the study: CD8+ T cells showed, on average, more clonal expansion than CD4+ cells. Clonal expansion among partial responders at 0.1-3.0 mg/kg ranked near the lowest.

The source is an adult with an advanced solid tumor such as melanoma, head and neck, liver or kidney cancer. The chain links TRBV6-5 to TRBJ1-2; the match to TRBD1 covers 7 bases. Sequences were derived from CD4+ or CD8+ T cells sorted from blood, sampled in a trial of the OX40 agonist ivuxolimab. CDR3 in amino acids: CASSLTGSGYTF. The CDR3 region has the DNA TGTGCCAGCAGTTTGACAGGGAGTGGCTACACCTTC.